A single sample gave rise to the 18 T cell receptor beta chains below, sequenced in a study of blood T cell repertoires in COVID-19. TCRdb's copy holds only in-frame clones and misses some; the assay was immunoSEQ multiplex PCR. In the table there are some 70,000 clones, around 83% of which are singletons. Sequencing used peripheral blood. Receptors originate from a man at least 80 years old with acute or convalescent COVID-19.

The V and J genes are TRBV4-2 and TRBJ2-2; D unresolved. Germline-derived CDR1 and CDR2 are LGHNA and YNFKEQ. V lost 4 bases and J lost 6, with 18 bases in between. There are 16 residues in the CDR3. CDR3 amino acids: CASSLFSGFTAGELFF. In DNA, the CDR3 is TGTGCCAGCAGCCTGTTCTCCGGGTTCACCGCCGGGGAGCTGTTTTTT.

In DNA, the CDR3 is TGTGCCAGCAGTTTCCGACAAGCTAATTCACCCCTCCACTTT. It yields the protein CASSFRQANSPLHF. The chain is built from TRBV27 and TRBJ1-6, with D unclear. The CDR3 is 14 residues long. The germline V gene has CDR1 MNHEY and CDR2 SMNVEV (reference sequence). V lost 3 bases to trimming and J lost 6 bases, with 9 bases between them.

The gene calls are TRBV5-1 and TRBJ2-5, with TRBD2 matching 13 bases. The CDR3 has 19 amino acids. J was trimmed by 5 bases and V by 3 bases; bases with no gene match: 16. Germline V gene lookup returns CDR1 SGHRS and CDR2 YFSETQ. CDR3 coding DNA: TGCGCCAGCAGCTCTCCCGGGACTAGCGGGGTACACTCGGGCGAGACCCAGTACTTC. It codes for CASSSPGTSGVHSGETQYF.

This chain uses TRBV18 with TRBJ2-7; perhaps TRBD1 as D (5 bases). The CDR3 spans 14 residues. Looked up from germline, CDR1 is KGHSH and CDR2 is LQKENI. The V end was cut by 5 bases, the J end by 5 bases, with 16 bases between. The CDR3 coding sequence is TGTGCCAGCTCATCGTACAGTGAAGGGGACGAGCAGTACTTC. Encoded protein: CASSSYSEGDEQYF.

The chain carries TRBV7-9 and TRBJ1-2; weak D call: TRBD1 (6 bases). V lost 7 bases to trimming and J lost 5 bases, with 20 bases between them. This CDR3 comprises 15 residues. The germline CDR1 and CDR2 sequences are SEHNR and FQNEAQ (reference sequence). CDR3 sequence (DNA): TGTGCCAGCACCCTTAGGGGACAAAGTCCTTATGGCTACACCTTC. As protein: CASTLRGQSPYGYTF.

The chain employs TRBV7-9 and TRBJ2-7; D is perhaps TRBD2 (5 bases). V dropped 5 bases and J dropped 5 bases, with 16 bases sitting between them. Germline CDR1 reads SEHNR; CDR2 reads FQNEAQ (reference sequence). This CDR3 has 14 residues. The CDR3 nucleotides are TGTGCCAGCAGCCGAGGGAGTAGGTATGACGAGCAGTACTTC. Residues: CASSRGSRYDEQYF.

This clone has just a few counts. The chain couples TRBV27 to TRBJ2-4, with D maybe TRBD2 (5 bases). The CDR3 loop spans 17 amino acids. From germline, CDR1 is MNHEY and CDR2 SMNVEV (reference sequence). With 4 bases removed from V and 0 bases from J, the gap between germline ends came to 16 bases. In nucleotides, the CDR3 is TGTGCCAGCAGTTCCTTGAAGGGAGTCCCAGCCAAAAACATTCAGTACTTC. Protein sequence: CASSSLKGVPAKNIQYF.

The genes are TRBV28 and TRBJ2-3; D may be TRBD2 (5 bases). V was clipped by 7 bases and J by 3 bases, with 17 bases between them. The CDR3 is 15 amino acids. Germline assignment: CDR1 MDHEN and CDR2 SYDVKM. CDR3 nucleotide sequence: TGTGCCAGCAATTGGATAGGAGGTTGGACAGATACGCAGTATTTT. Translated, it gives CASNWIGGWTDTQYF.

The chain recombines TRBV7-2 with TRBJ2-7; 8 nucleotides line up with TRBD1. Germline assignment: CDR1 SGHTA and CDR2 FQGNSA. The CDR3 consists of 15 residues. V lost 6 bases and J lost 0; bases outside the gene matches: 7. This CDR3 is CASRRGTGFSYEQYF. Written as DNA, the CDR3 is TGTGCCAGCAGGAGAGGGACAGGCTTCTCCTACGAGCAGTACTTC.

The J gene is TRBJ2-7, the V gene TRBV7-2, with 14 bases matching TRBD2. V gave up 0 bases and J gave up 6 bases; unmatched junction bases: 1. CDR1 and CDR2 from the germline V gene are SGHTA and FQGNSA. The CDR3 contains 15 residues. The CDR3 is CASSLAGTSGSEQYF. In nucleotides, the CDR3 is TGTGCCAGCAGCTTAGCGGGGACTAGCGGGAGCGAGCAGTACTTC.

The chain is built from TRBV7-9 and TRBJ2-1, with a tentative D call TRBD2 (5 bases). This CDR3 has 13 amino acids. Trimming shortened V by 1 base and J by 9 bases, and 10 bases separated the two germline ends. From germline, CDR1 is SEHNR and CDR2 FQNEAQ (reference sequence). CDR3: CASSLGLAGEQFF. In nucleotides, the CDR3 is TGTGCCAGCAGCTTAGGGCTAGCCGGTGAGCAGTTCTTC.

The rearrangement links TRBV2 to TRBJ2-1; D gene unclear. Germline values: CDR1 SNHLY, CDR2 FYNNEI. This CDR3 is built from 14 residues. With 3 bases removed from V and 1 base from J, the gap between germline ends came to 7 bases. CDR3 loop: CASSDLLSYNEQFF. Written as DNA, the CDR3 is TGTGCCAGCAGTGATCTTCTTTCCTACAATGAGCAGTTCTTC.

The gene calls are TRBV5-4 and TRBJ2-5; D is perhaps TRBD1 (6 bases). The CDR3 runs 14 residues. V lost 4 bases, J lost 7 bases, and 17 bases lay in between. Germline values: CDR1 SGHNT, CDR2 YYREEE (reference sequence). CDR3 sequence: CASSAYTGSRTQYF. The CDR3 DNA reads as TGTGCCAGCAGCGCATATACAGGGTCCCGGACCCAGTACTTC.

This chain uses TRBV18 with TRBJ1-2; TRBD1 aligns across 12 bases. The CDR3 loop spans 15 amino acids. V lost 6 bases to trimming and J lost 3 bases; unmatched junction nucleotides: 5. CDR1 is KGHSH, CDR2 LQKENI, per germline. The chain's CDR3 is CASSAGTGGDYGYTF. The CDR3 DNA sequence: TGTGCCAGCTCTGCCGGGACAGGGGGCGACTATGGCTACACCTTC.

This clone was seen only once. This chain uses TRBV6-4 with TRBJ1-6, with 9 bases identical to TRBD1. Looked up from germline, CDR1 is MRHNA and CDR2 is SNTAGT. The CDR3 covers 15 residues. Unmatched junction bases numbered 6, after V lost 6 bases and J lost 6 bases. The CDR3 nucleotides read TGTGCCAGCAGGCCGGGACAGGGTTTTAATTCACCCCTCCACTTT. It codes for CASRPGQGFNSPLHF.

This chain connects TRBV5-1 to TRBJ2-3; 7 bases fit TRBD2. CDR1 is SGHRS, CDR2 YFSETQ, per germline. The CDR3 loop spans 18 amino acids. Losses at the gene ends were 3 bases for V and 2 bases for J; bases not matched to a gene: 15. CDR3 sequence: CASSSISISSGNTDTQYF. The DNA of the CDR3 is TGCGCCAGCAGCTCCATCAGTATCTCTAGCGGAAACACAGATACGCAGTATTTT.

The chain carries TRBV28 and TRBJ2-7, with 7 positions matching TRBD2. V lost 7 bases to trimming and J lost 5 bases; unmatched junction nucleotides: 11. Germline V CDR1 and CDR2: MDHEN, SYDVKM. This CDR3 spans 14 amino acids. Here the CDR3 DNA reads TGTGCCAGCACCTCGTGGGAGGGACCAAACGAGCAGTACTTC. The encoded protein is CASTSWEGPNEQYF.

The J gene is TRBJ1-6, the V gene TRBV27; 9 bases are a match to TRBD1. This CDR3 is built from 17 residues. V was clipped by 4 bases and J by 9 bases; unmatched bases: 13. Germline V CDR1 and CDR2: MNHEY, SMNVEV (reference sequence). The CDR3 reads CASSSHSVWDRVSPLHF. CDR3 nucleotides: TGTGCCAGCAGTTCACATTCCGTCTGGGACAGGGTTTCACCCCTCCACTTT.